Listed below are T cell receptor beta chains from one sample, sequenced in a study of T cells in localized non-small cell lung cancer. Profiled with immunoSEQ multiplex PCR; TCRdb holds only in-frame clones, not every one. The table lists about 23,000 clones, about 87% of them singletons. The sequenced sample was peripheral blood mononuclear cells, obtained before any cancer treatment. The receptors shown here come from a woman aged 40 to 75 with stage III lung adenocarcinoma. Both conserved end residues are part of each CDR3. The order of the fields is CDR3 protein, CDR3 DNA, D gene, clone size, CDR3 length, V gene, J gene. D genes are given only for firm matches. Clone sizes are given selectively: once, few, many, or a class where the clone is expanded.

CDR3 protein: CASSFISGSWDGELFF
CDR3 DNA: TGTGCCAGCAGCTTTATCAGCGGGAGTTGGGACGGGGAGCTGTTTTTT
D gene: TRBD2
clone size: .
CDR3 length: 16
V gene: TRBV7-9
J gene: TRBJ2-2

CDR3 protein: CARSFLGGGGDTEAFF
CDR3 DNA: TGTGCCAGAAGCTTTCTAGGGGGTGGAGGGGACACTGAAGCTTTCTTT
D gene: .
clone size: .
CDR3 length: 16
V gene: TRBV5-3
J gene: TRBJ1-1

CDR3 protein: CASSLAGTSGSTDTQYF
CDR3 DNA: TGTGCCAGCAGCTTAGCAGGGACTAGCGGGAGCACAGATACGCAGTATTTT
D gene: TRBD2
clone size: .
CDR3 length: 17
V gene: TRBV7-2
J gene: TRBJ2-3

CDR3 protein: CASSPNALGITVMNTEAFF
CDR3 DNA: TGTGCCAGCAGCCCCAACGCGTTAGGGATAACCGTAATGAACACTGAAGCTTTCTTT
D gene: .
clone size: .
CDR3 length: 19
V gene: TRBV11-2
J gene: TRBJ1-1

CDR3 protein: CASSDGQGASGNTIYF
CDR3 DNA: TGCGCCAGCAGTGATGGACAGGGCGCCTCTGGAAACACCATATATTTT
D gene: TRBD1
clone size: .
CDR3 length: 16
V gene: TRBV10-1
J gene: TRBJ1-3

CDR3 protein: CASSIGVNTEAFF
CDR3 DNA: TGTGCCAGTAGTATTGGGGTGAACACTGAAGCTTTCTTT
D gene: .
clone size: .
CDR3 length: 13
V gene: TRBV19
J gene: TRBJ1-1

CDR3 protein: CAWSLMNTEAFF
CDR3 DNA: TGTGCCTGGAGCCTTATGAACACTGAAGCTTTCTTT
D gene: .
clone size: .
CDR3 length: 12
V gene: TRBV30
J gene: TRBJ1-1

CDR3 protein: CASSLRTSGVQETQYF
CDR3 DNA: TGTGCCAGCAGCCTACGGACTAGCGGGGTCCAAGAGACCCAGTACTTC
D gene: TRBD2
clone size: .
CDR3 length: 16
V gene: TRBV5-4
J gene: TRBJ2-5

CDR3 protein: CASSATQPYVAGVGETQYF
CDR3 DNA: TGTGCCAGCAGCGCCACCCAGCCGTACGTGGCGGGAGTCGGAGAGACCCAGTACTTC
D gene: TRBD2
clone size: .
CDR3 length: 19
V gene: TRBV7-6
J gene: TRBJ2-5

CDR3 protein: CASSPQGAGEQYF
CDR3 DNA: TGTGCCAGCAGTCCGCAGGGGGCCGGCGAGCAGTACTTC
D gene: TRBD1
clone size: .
CDR3 length: 13
V gene: TRBV27
J gene: TRBJ2-7

CDR3 protein: CASSLAGGPFSSSEQYF
CDR3 DNA: TGTGCCAGCAGCTTGGCGGGAGGGCCTTTTAGTTCTAGCGAGCAGTACTTC
D gene: TRBD2
clone size: .
CDR3 length: 17
V gene: TRBV5-4
J gene: TRBJ2-7

CDR3 protein: CASSYSSGTDTQYF
CDR3 DNA: TGTGCCAGCTCTTATAGTTCGGGCACAGATACGCAGTATTTT
D gene: .
clone size: .
CDR3 length: 14
V gene: TRBV18
J gene: TRBJ2-3

CDR3 protein: CASSTLLQVGNRAFF
CDR3 DNA: TGTGCCAGTAGTACTCTGCTGCAGGTGGGCAATCGGGCTTTCTTT
D gene: .
clone size: once
CDR3 length: 15
V gene: TRBV19
J gene: TRBJ1-1

CDR3 protein: CATSPDRQETQYF
CDR3 DNA: TGTGCCACCAGCCCTGACAGGCAAGAGACCCAGTACTTC
D gene: .
clone size: .
CDR3 length: 13
V gene: TRBV15
J gene: TRBJ2-5